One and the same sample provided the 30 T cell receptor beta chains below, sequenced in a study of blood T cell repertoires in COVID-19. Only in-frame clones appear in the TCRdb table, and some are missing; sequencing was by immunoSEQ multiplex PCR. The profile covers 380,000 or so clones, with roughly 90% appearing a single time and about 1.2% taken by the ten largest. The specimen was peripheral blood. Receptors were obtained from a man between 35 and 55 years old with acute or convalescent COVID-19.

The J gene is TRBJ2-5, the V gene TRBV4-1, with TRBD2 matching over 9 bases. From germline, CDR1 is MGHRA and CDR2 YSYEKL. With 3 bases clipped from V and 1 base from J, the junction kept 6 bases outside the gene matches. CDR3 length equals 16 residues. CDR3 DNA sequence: TGCGCCAGCAGCCAGGTACTAGCGGGTTCCCAAGAGACCCAGTACTTC. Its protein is CASSQVLAGSQETQYF.

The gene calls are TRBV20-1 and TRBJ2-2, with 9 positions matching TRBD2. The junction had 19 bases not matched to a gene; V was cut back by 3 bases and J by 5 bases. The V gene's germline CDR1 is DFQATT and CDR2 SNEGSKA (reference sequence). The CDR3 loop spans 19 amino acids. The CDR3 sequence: CSASRRGLAGKEDTGELFF. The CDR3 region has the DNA TGCAGTGCTAGTCGTAGGGGCCTAGCGGGGAAAGAAGATACCGGGGAGCTGTTTTTT.

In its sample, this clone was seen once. In DNA, the CDR3 is TGTGCCAGTAGAATACGATCCGGGACAGGGATCAACACTGAAGCTTTCTTT. Amino acid sequence: CASRIRSGTGINTEAFF. This chain connects TRBV19 to TRBJ1-1, with 9 bases that match TRBD1. The CDR3 totals 17 residues. Looked up from germline, CDR1 is LNHDA and CDR2 is SQIVND (reference sequence). V shed 6 bases and J 2 bases; nucleotides not matched to a gene: 13.

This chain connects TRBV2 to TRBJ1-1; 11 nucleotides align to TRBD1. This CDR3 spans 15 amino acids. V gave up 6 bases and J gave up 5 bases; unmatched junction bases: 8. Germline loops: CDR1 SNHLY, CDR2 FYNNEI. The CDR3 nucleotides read TGTGCCAGCAGGTACGGACAGGGGGCGCAGACTGAAGCTTTCTTT. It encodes CASRYGQGAQTEAFF.

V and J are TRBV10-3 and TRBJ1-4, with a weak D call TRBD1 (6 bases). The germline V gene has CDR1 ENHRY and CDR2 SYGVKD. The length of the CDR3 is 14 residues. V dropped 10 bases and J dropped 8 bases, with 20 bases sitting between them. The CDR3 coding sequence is TGTGCCACCAAGGGGGACAACGGCGAAGAAAAACTGTTTTTT. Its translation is CATKGDNGEEKLFF.

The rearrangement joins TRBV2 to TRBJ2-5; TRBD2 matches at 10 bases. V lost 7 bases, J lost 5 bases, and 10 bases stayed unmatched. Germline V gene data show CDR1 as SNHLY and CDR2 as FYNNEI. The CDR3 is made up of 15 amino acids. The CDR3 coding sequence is TGTGCCAGCACCGCCTCTAGCGGGAGTTTCGAGACCCAGTACTTC. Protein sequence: CASTASSGSFETQYF.

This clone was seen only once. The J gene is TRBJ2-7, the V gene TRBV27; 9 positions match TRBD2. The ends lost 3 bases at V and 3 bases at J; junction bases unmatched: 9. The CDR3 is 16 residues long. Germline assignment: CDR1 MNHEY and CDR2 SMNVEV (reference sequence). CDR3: CASSFGISGGSYEQYF. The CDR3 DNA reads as TGTGCCAGCAGTTTTGGGATTAGCGGGGGTAGCTACGAGCAGTACTTC.

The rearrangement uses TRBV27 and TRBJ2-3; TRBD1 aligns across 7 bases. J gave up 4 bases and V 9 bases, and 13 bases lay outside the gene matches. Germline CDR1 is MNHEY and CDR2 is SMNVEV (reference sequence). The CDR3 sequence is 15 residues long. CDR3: CASLSRQGTPDTQYF. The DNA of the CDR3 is TGTGCCAGTCTTTCCCGACAGGGTACCCCAGATACGCAGTATTTT.

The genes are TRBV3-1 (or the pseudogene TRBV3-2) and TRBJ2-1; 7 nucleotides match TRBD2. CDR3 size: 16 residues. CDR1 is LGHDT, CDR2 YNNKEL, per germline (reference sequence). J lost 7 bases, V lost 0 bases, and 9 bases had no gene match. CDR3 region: CASSQDLRRGWNEQFF. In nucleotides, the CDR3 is TGTGCCAGCAGCCAAGATCTTAGGCGGGGGTGGAATGAGCAGTTCTTC.

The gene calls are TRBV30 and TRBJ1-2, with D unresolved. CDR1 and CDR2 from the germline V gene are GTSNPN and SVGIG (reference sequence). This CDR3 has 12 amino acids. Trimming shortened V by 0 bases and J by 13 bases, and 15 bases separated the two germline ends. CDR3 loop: CAWSVGPRAGTF. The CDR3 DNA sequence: TGTGCCTGGAGTGTAGGACCTAGGGCGGGCACCTTC.

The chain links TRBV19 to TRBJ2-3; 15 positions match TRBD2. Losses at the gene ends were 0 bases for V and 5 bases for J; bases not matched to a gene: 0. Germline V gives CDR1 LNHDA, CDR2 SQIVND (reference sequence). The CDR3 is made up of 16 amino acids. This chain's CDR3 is CASSIEGLAGGDTQYF. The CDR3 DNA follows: TGTGCCAGTAGTATAGAGGGACTAGCGGGGGGAGATACGCAGTATTTT. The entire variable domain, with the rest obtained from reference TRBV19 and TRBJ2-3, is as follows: DGGITQSPKYLFRKEGQNVTLSCEQNLNHDAMYWYRQDPGQGLRLIYYSQIVNDFQKGDIAEGYSVSREKKESFPLTVTSAQKNPTAFYLCASSIEGLAGGDTQYFGPGTRLTVL.

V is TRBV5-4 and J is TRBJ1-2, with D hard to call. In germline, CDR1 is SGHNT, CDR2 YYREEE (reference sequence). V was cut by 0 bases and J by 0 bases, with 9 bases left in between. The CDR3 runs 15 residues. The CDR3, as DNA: TGTGCCAGCAGCTTGGACCCGGGGACTAACTATGGCTACACCTTC. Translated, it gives CASSLDPGTNYGYTF.

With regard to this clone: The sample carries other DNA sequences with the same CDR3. In DNA form, the CDR3 reads TGTGCCAGCAGTGATTCCCTGTCCTACGAGCAGTACTTC. Translation gives CASSDSLSYEQYF. The J gene is TRBJ2-7, the V gene TRBV2; D unclear. The CDR3 contains 13 residues. The germline V gene has CDR1 SNHLY and CDR2 FYNNEI. Trimming left V 3 bases short and J 1 base short, with 7 bases between. Full variable domain (outside the CDR3, taken from reference TRBV2 and TRBJ2-7): EPEVTQTPSHQVTQMGQEVILRCVPISNHLYFYWYRQILGQKVEFLVSFYNNEISEKSEIFDDQFSVERPDGSNFTLKIRSTKLEDSAMYFCASSDSLSYEQYFGPGTRLTVT.

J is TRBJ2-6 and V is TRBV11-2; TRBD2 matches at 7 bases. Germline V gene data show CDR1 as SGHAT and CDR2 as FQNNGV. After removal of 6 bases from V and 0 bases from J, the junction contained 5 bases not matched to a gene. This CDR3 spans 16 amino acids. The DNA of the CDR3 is TGTGCCAGCAGGGGGGGGTATCCCTCTGGGGCCAACGTCCTGACTTTC. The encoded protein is CASRGGYPSGANVLTF.

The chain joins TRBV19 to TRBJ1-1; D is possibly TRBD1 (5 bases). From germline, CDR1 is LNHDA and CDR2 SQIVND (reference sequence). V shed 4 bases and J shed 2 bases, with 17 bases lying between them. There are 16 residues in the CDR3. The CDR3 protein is CASSRGTLGSNTEAFF. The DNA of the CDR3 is TGTGCCAGTAGTAGGGGGACTCTGGGGTCAAACACTGAAGCTTTCTTT.

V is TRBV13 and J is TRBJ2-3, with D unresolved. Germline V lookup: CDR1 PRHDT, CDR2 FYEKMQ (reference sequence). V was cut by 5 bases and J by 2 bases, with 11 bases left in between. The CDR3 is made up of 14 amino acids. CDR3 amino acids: CASSAELITDTQYF. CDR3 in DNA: TGTGCCAGCAGCGCGGAACTAATCACAGATACGCAGTATTTT.

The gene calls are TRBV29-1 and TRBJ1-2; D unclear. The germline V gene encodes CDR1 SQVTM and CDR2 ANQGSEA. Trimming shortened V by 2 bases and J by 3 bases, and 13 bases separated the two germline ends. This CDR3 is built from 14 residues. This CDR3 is CSVEMGGRDYGYTF. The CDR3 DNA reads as TGCAGCGTTGAAATGGGAGGGCGGGACTATGGCTACACCTTC.

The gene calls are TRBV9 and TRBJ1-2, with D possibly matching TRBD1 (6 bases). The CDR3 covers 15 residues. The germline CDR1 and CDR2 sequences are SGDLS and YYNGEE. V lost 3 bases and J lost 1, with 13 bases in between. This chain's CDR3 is CASSERGGVNYGYTF. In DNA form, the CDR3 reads TGTGCCAGCAGCGAGAGGGGGGGAGTTAACTATGGCTACACCTTC.

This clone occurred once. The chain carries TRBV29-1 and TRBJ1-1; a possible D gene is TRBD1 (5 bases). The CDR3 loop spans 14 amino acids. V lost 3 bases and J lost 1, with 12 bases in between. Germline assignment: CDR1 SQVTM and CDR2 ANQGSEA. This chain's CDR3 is CSVDGQDGNTEAFF. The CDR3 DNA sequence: TGCAGCGTTGATGGACAAGACGGGAACACTGAAGCTTTCTTT.

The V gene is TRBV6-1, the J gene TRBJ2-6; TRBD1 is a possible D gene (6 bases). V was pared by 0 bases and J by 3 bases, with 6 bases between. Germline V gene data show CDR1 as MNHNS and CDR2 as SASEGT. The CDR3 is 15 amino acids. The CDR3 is CASSEATGGANVLTF. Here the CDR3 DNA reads TGTGCCAGCAGTGAAGCGACAGGTGGGGCCAACGTCCTGACTTTC.

CDR3 region: CASSPLNTEAFF. CDR3 in DNA: TGTGCCAGCAGCCCGTTGAACACTGAAGCTTTCTTT. The chain has TRBV6-6 and TRBJ1-1; no clear D gene. Germline V gene lookup returns CDR1 MNHNY and CDR2 SVGAGI (reference sequence). Trimming shortened V by 6 bases and J by 0 bases, and 5 bases separated the two germline ends. The CDR3 is made up of 12 amino acids.

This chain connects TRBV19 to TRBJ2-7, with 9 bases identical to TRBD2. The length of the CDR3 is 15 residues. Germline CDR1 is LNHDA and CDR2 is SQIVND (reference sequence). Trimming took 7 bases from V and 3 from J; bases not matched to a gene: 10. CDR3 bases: TGTGCCAGTACCCCCGGGGTAGCGGGGGACTACGAGCAGTACTTC. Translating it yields CASTPGVAGDYEQYF.

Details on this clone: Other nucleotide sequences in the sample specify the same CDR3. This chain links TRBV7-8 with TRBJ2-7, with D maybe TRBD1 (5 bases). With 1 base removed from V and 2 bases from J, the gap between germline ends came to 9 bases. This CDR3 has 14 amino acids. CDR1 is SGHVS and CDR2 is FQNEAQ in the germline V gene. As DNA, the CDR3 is TGTGCCAGCAGCTTAGAGGGGCAGCCCTACGAGCAGTACTTC. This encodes CASSLEGQPYEQYF.

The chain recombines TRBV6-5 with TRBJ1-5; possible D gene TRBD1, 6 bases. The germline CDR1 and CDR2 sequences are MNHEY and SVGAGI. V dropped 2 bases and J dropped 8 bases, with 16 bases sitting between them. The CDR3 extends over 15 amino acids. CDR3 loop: CASSYGLGGSEPQHF. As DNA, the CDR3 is TGTGCCAGCAGTTACGGCCTTGGGGGCTCGGAGCCCCAGCATTTT.

Here the CDR3 DNA reads TGTGCCAGCGCTACAGGGTTAGGTGGAAACACCATATATTTT. This translates into CASATGLGGNTIYF. V usage is TRBV6-6 and J usage is TRBJ1-3, with D possibly matching TRBD1 (6 bases). The CDR3 runs to 14 residues. Looked up from germline, CDR1 is MNHNY and CDR2 is SVGAGI (reference sequence). V was clipped by 8 bases and J by 3 bases, with 14 bases between them.

The CDR3 spells CAWSREGGTEAFF. The CDR3 DNA reads as TGTGCCTGGAGCCGTGAGGGCGGCACTGAAGCTTTCTTT. V and J are TRBV30 and TRBJ1-1; D gene uncertain. This CDR3 region has 13 residues. CDR1 is GTSNPN and CDR2 is SVGIG in the germline V gene (reference sequence). V lost 3 bases, J lost 4 bases, and 12 bases lay in between.

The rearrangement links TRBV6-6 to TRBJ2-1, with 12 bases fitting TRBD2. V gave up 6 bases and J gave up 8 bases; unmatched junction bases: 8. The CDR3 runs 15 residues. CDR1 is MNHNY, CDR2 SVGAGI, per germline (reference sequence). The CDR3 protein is CASSPFLAGGDEQFF. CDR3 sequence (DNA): TGTGCCAGCAGCCCGTTTCTAGCGGGGGGGGATGAGCAGTTCTTC.

CDR3 sequence: CASSFGQLDVLTF. CDR3 DNA: TGTGCCAGCAGCTTCGGACAGCTTGACGTCCTGACTTTC. The chain joins TRBV9 to TRBJ2-6, with D possibly being TRBD1 (6 bases). Trimming cost V 4 bases and J 11 bases, with 13 bases left between them. The CDR3 is 13 residues long. Germline loops: CDR1 SGDLS, CDR2 YYNGEE.

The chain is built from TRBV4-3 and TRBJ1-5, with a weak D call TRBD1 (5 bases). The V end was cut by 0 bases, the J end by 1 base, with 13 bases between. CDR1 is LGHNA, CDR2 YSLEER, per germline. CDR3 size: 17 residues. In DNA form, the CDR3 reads TGCGCCAGCAGCCAAGAGTCGGGCAGGGTAAGCAATCAGCCCCAGCATTTT. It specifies CASSQESGRVSNQPQHF.

CDR3 sequence (DNA): TGTGCCAGCAGCTTCATTCCTAGCGGGGGGTTGGTGGAGACCCAGTACTTC. Protein: CASSFIPSGGLVETQYF. The genes are TRBV5-6 and TRBJ2-5; 11 bases are shared with TRBD2. The CDR3 is made up of 17 amino acids. Trimming removed 2 bases from V and 5 bases from J; junction bases left unmatched: 11. Germline CDR1 reads SGHDT; CDR2 reads YYEEEE.